Sequencing of this T cell receptor beta chain was carried out in a study of OX40 agonist ivuxolimab in advanced cancers. Whole-study context: The dose of intravenous ivuxolimab that patients received every 2 weeks ranged from 0.01 to 10 mg/kg.

This clone came up a few times. Its antigen remains unidentified. People who had autoimmune disease history or systemic immunosuppression were excluded. The CDR3 totals 14 residues. V shed 3 bases and J shed 8 bases, with 16 bases lying between them. The germline CDR1 and CDR2 sequences are MDHEN and SYDVKM. Study results and caveats: CD4+ and CD8+ blood T cells expanded clonally by week 6 at 0.1 to 3.0 mg/kg. Normalized T-cell clonal expansion was also low in a subset of nonresponders.

The assay was immunoSEQ multiplex PCR, and TCRdb's table has in-frame clones only and misses some. The top ten hold 0.5% to 0.55% of the sample, which has 65,000 to 80,000 clones, roughly 90% seen once. This TCR was sampled from an adult with an advanced solid tumor such as melanoma, head and neck, liver or kidney cancer. Material: CD4+ or CD8+ T cells sorted from blood, obtained in a trial of the OX40 agonist ivuxolimab. This chain connects TRBV28 to TRBJ1-2; D is unclear. The CDR3 reads CASSFPEGVKGYTF. The CDR3 DNA reads TGTGCCAGCAGTTTCCCCGAGGGTGTCAAGGGCTACACCTTC.